These T cell receptor beta chains were read from a single sample in a study of T-cell memory formation after mild COVID-19. TCRdb re-analysed the 5' RACE reads in MiXCR, keeping a single row per CDR3 protein. The profile shows some 440,000 distinct CDR3 sequences, around 27% of them singletons. The sample taken for sequencing was PBMCs or a T cell subset sorted from them (not recorded which). All receptors derive from an adult woman who had mild COVID-19 (a few samples of this study predate the infection). Cell type and time point are not known. CDR3s include the opening cysteine and the closing phenylalanine or tryptophan. Each record gives: D gene, J gene, V gene, CDR3 length, clone size, CDR3 DNA, CDR3 protein. D genes are given only for firm matches. A clone size is listed for some rows: how often the clone was seen (once, few, many), or a class if it is expanded.

TRBD2,TRBJ2-1,TRBV7-2,18,many,TGTGCCAGCAGCTTAGCGGGGTTAGTTGGGACTAGCGTGTCCGAGCAGTTCTTC,CASSLAGLVGTSVSEQFF
TRBD1,TRBJ1-2,TRBV28,14,few,TGTGCCAGCCGACCTCACAGACAGGGCCGTGGCTACACCTTC,CASRPHRQGRGYTF
TRBD1,TRBJ2-7,TRBV30,12,few,TGTGCCTGGAGTGACGTAGGGGGCTTGAAGTACTTC,CAWSDVGGLKYF
-,TRBJ1-1,TRBV27,13,-,TGTGCCAGCAGTTCACGGGCCAGGGATCCTGCTTTCTTT,CASSSRARDPAFF
TRBD1,TRBJ1-6,TRBV11-2,15,-,TGTGCCAGCAGCTCCCAGACAGGGTGGGATTCATTCCTCCACTTT,CASSSQTGWDSFLHF
TRBD1,TRBJ1-1,TRBV6-5,14,-,TGTGCCAGCAGCCCCGGACAGGGTTTCACTGAAGCTTTCTTT,CASSPGQGFTEAFF
-,TRBJ2-1,TRBV29-1,10,-,TGCAGCGGGGCGGCGGGTGAGCAGTTCTTC,CSGAAGEQFF
TRBD1,TRBJ2-7,TRBV5-1,15,-,TGCGCCAGCAGCTCCCGGCCGGACAGGGGCTACGAGCAGTACTTC,CASSSRPDRGYEQYF
-,TRBJ2-4,TRBV5-1,11,few,TGCGCCAGCAGCGTGGGGGACCGGGAGTACTTC,CASSVGDREYF
-,TRBJ2-2,TRBV12-3/TRBV12-4,16,-,TGTGCCAGCAGTTTGGGTTCGGGCCAGAACACCGGGGAGCTGTTTTTT,CASSLGSGQNTGELFF
TRBD1,TRBJ2-7,TRBV24-1,15,few,TGTGCCACCAGTGATCGTGGACAGGGTCTCGACGAGCAGTACTTC,CATSDRGQGLDEQYF
TRBD2,TRBJ2-1,TRBV3-1,19,few,TGTGCCAGCAGCCAATTTCTTCTAGCGGGATTCATCTCCTACAATGAGCAGTTCTTC,CASSQFLLAGFISYNEQFF
TRBD2,TRBJ2-1,TRBV6-2/TRBV6-3,15,few,TGTGCCAGCAGTTCGAGCGGGAGACCGTACAATGAGCAGTTCTTC,CASSSSGRPYNEQFF
TRBD2,TRBJ2-1,TRBV7-3,17,few,TGTGCCAGCAGCCCCGGGGTAGCGGGATCCTCGGTCCATGAGCAGTTCTTC,CASSPGVAGSSVHEQFF
TRBD1,TRBJ1-1,TRBV10-3,14,-,TGTGCCACGAAGTCGACAGGGGCAAACACTGAAGCTTTCTTT,CATKSTGANTEAFF
TRBD2,TRBJ2-5,TRBV20-1,17,once,TGCAGTGCTAGAGGACAACTAGCGGGAGGCCCGGCGGAGACCCAGTACTTC,CSARGQLAGGPAETQYF
-,TRBJ2-1,TRBV7-9,12,-,TGTGCCAGCGGGGGGCCCTACAATGAGCAGTTCTTC,CASGGPYNEQFF
TRBD2,TRBJ2-7,TRBV20-1,13,few,TGCAGTGCTGCGTCCCGGGACTATTACGAGCAGTACTTC,CSAASRDYYEQYF
-,TRBJ2-5,TRBV14,13,-,TGTGCCAGCAGCCAAGGGAATCAAGAGACCCAGTACTTC,CASSQGNQETQYF
TRBD2,TRBJ2-1,TRBV24-1,18,few,TGTGCCACCAGTGACCCGGGGGAGGGAGGTAAGTCCTACAATGAGCAGTTCTTC,CATSDPGEGGKSYNEQFF
-,TRBJ2-1,TRBV12-3/TRBV12-4,14,-,TGTGCCAGCAGTTTGAGCCGGGAGTTCCATGAGCAGTTCTTC,CASSLSREFHEQFF
-,TRBJ1-5,TRBV12-3/TRBV12-4,14,few,TGTGCCAGCAGGGGTCAAATAGGCAATCAGCCCCAGCATTTT,CASRGQIGNQPQHF
-,TRBJ2-1,TRBV20-1,18,-,TGCAGTGCTAGAGAAGCCCCGGCGTCCGAGTGGGGGGTCAATGAGCAGTTCTTC,CSAREAPASEWGVNEQFF
TRBD2,TRBJ2-7,TRBV7-6,16,few,TGTGCCAGCAGCCCCAGCACTAGCGGGGGTATTTACGAGCAGTACTTC,CASSPSTSGGIYEQYF
TRBD1,TRBJ2-2,TRBV4-1,16,large,TGCGCCAGCAGCCCGTCGGGGACAGGGCTCACCGGGGAGCTGTTTTTT,CASSPSGTGLTGELFF
TRBD2,TRBJ2-1,TRBV7-9,15,-,TGTGCCAGCAGCCCTTCTAGCGGGGGGATCGATGAGCAGTTCTTC,CASSPSSGGIDEQFF
-,TRBJ2-1,TRBV21-1,12,-,TGTGCCAGCAGCAGGGCCAACAATGAGCAGTTCTTC,CASSRANNEQFF
TRBD2,TRBJ2-5,TRBV4-3,16,-,TGCGCCAGCAGCCTAATGGGGACTAGCGGTCAAGAGACCCAGTACTTC,CASSLMGTSGQETQYF
TRBD1,TRBJ1-4,TRBV7-8,15,-,TGTGCCAGCAGCTTGGACGGGACAGTATACGAAAAACTGTTTTTT,CASSLDGTVYEKLFF
-,TRBJ2-1,TRBV29-1,12,-,TGCAGCGTTGAAGATGGGGGGATCGGGCAGTTCTTC,CSVEDGGIGQFF
TRBD1,TRBJ1-5,TRBV7-9,14,few,TGTGCCAGCAGCTTAGGGACAGGTTATCAGCCCCAGCATTTT,CASSLGTGYQPQHF
TRBD2,TRBJ2-1,TRBV7-9,14,-,TGTGCCAGCAGCCCCACGGGAGCGGGCGGGAGGGAGCTCTTC,CASSPTGAGGRELF
-,TRBJ1-2,TRBV6-2/TRBV6-3,15,-,TGTGCCAGCAGTTCCGGAGGGGCAGGCATCTATGGCTACAACTTC,CASSSGGAGIYGYNF
TRBD2,TRBJ2-3,TRBV7-8,16,-,TGTGCCAGCAGCGTGATAGCGGGAACCATCACAGATACGCAGTATTTT,CASSVIAGTITDTQYF
-,TRBJ2-5,TRBV7-9,16,few,TGTGCCAGCAGCTCCCAAAGGCACCGGGACCAAGAGACCCAGTACTTC,CASSSQRHRDQETQYF
-,TRBJ2-7,TRBV7-9,12,few,TGTGCCAGTGAGACAGAGTCCTACGAGCAGTACTTC,CASETESYEQYF
-,TRBJ2-1,TRBV29-1,13,few,TGCAGCGTGGGGGACGTATCCTACAATGAGCAGTTCTTC,CSVGDVSYNEQFF
TRBD2,TRBJ2-7,TRBV5-4,16,few,TGTGCCAGCAGCTTGAATCTAGCGGGAGGGCAGGACGAGCAGTACTTC,CASSLNLAGGQDEQYF
TRBD2,TRBJ2-6,TRBV7-2,18,few,TGTGCCAGCAGCTTAGGGATAGCGGGGTACTCTGGGGCCAACGTCCTGACTTTC,CASSLGIAGYSGANVLTF
-,TRBJ1-1,TRBV5-6,15,few,TGTGCCAGCAGCCGCGTGGACAGCCTTAGGAATGAAGCTTTCTTT,CASSRVDSLRNEAFF
-,TRBJ2-2,TRBV20-1,14,-,TGCAGTGCTAGCAGGGCCCCGTACACCGGGGAGCTGTTTTTT,CSASRAPYTGELFF
-,TRBJ1-6,TRBV4-1,16,few,TGCGCCAGCAGCCAAGCTCACACCTCCTATAATTCACCCCTCCACTTT,CASSQAHTSYNSPLHF
-,TRBJ2-3,TRBV20-1,15,few,TGCAGTGCTAGAGATTCCAGCGGTCCCACAGATACGCAGTATTTT,CSARDSSGPTDTQYF
TRBD2,TRBJ2-3,TRBV4-2,17,-,TGTGCCAGCAGCCAAGACGTGTCTAGCGGGGGTGCAGATACGCAGTATTTT,CASSQDVSSGGADTQYF
TRBD1,TRBJ2-7,TRBV27,14,few,TGTGCCAGCAGTTTAGGGGGACAGGCCTACGAGCAGTACTTC,CASSLGGQAYEQYF
-,TRBJ1-1,TRBV5-5,14,-,TGTGCCAGCAGCCGAGGGGACACCTACACTGAAGCTTTCTTT,CASSRGDTYTEAFF
TRBD1,TRBJ1-2,TRBV7-3,14,-,TGTGCCAGCAGCCCCGGGGACAGGGGCGGTGGCTACACCTTC,CASSPGDRGGGYTF
TRBD2,TRBJ2-7,TRBV4-2,17,-,TGTGCCAGCAGCCAGGAGGGAGGCGGGGGGGCAAGCTACGAGCAGTACTTC,CASSQEGGGGASYEQYF
-,TRBJ2-6,TRBV7-9,20,-,TGTGCCAGCAGCTTAGCTAAGTTGTCGGGCAGATTATCTGGGGCCAACGTCCTGACTTTC,CASSLAKLSGRLSGANVLTF
TRBD2,TRBJ2-1,TRBV29-1,10,-,TGCAGCGTGGTAGCGGGACGGCAGTTCTTC,CSVVAGRQFF
TRBD2,TRBJ2-3,TRBV12-3/TRBV12-4,20,-,TGTGCCAGCAACTCTTTAAAAACTAGCGGGGGGCCATATAGCACAGATACGCAGTATTTT,CASNSLKTSGGPYSTDTQYF